Listed below are T cell receptor beta chains from one sample, sequenced in a study of cytotoxic CD8 clonotypes in ibrutinib-treated CLL. The data were produced by immunoSEQ multiplex PCR, yet TCRdb's version contains in-frame clones alone and is incomplete. Of 85,000 or so clones in the sample, 75% to 85% were seen once. The sample here was PBMCs, taken after 12 months of ibrutinib treatment. All receptors come from a human donor with chronic lymphocytic leukemia. The conserved cysteine and the conserved F or W are not part of the CDR3 here.

j_call v_call cdr3_aa
TRBJ2-1 TRBV28 ASNPLAGGLDEQF
TRBJ1-6 TRBV1 TSSQADRCGNSPLH
TRBJ2-1 TRBV4-3 ASSSRGTESYNEQF
TRBJ1-5 TRBV19 ASSRALGGGQPQH
TRBJ2-7 TRBV5-1 ASSTGLAGHEQY
TRBJ2-1 TRBV7-9 ASSTTDRGEGGGQF
TRBJ2-5 TRBV9 ASSVGTGETQY
TRBJ2-7 TRBV28 ASSLEGGLSYEQY
TRBJ1-6 TRBV19 ASSEGQNYNSPLH
TRBJ2-5 TRBV19 ASSIGSGLETQY
TRBJ1-1 TRBV5-6 ASSPGTTNTEAF
TRBJ1-1 TRBV6-1 ASSPSRGTEAF
TRBJ2-3 TRBV5-1 ASSLVGEDTQY
TRBJ2-7 TRBV11-2 ASSLRPAGDSYEQY
TRBJ2-1 TRBV20-1 SATDNEQF
TRBJ1-1 TRBV7-2 ASRSGTGNTEAF
TRBJ1-3 TRBV18 ASSPSTGSPSGNTIY
TRBJ1-4 TRBV6-1 ASSLGKGGLF
TRBJ1-1 TRBV19 ASSWALNTEAF
TRBJ2-5 TRBV29-1 SVAGQEETQY
TRBJ1-4 TRBV19 ASSSRRPTGTNEKLF
TRBJ2-7 TRBV28 ASTDGLAGSYEQY
TRBJ1-1 TRBV9 ASSVGQGGLGAF
TRBJ2-2 TRBV7-2 ASSLAYRGLGELF
TRBJ1-1 TRBV15 ATSRPVGVNTEAF
TRBJ1-2 TRBV27 ASSLRAGGAGGYT
TRBJ2-7 TRBV4-1 ASSQDGRVWDEQY
TRBJ1-4 TRBV2 ASRVYEKLF
TRBJ2-3 TRBV5-1 ASSLGGSPDTQY
TRBJ1-2 TRBV27 ASALRRGTGEGYT
TRBJ1-2 TRBV19 ASSPGGLGYGYT
TRBJ1-6 TRBV27 ASSLTVNSPLH
TRBJ1-4 TRBV5-1 ASSFVLAAGGGNEKLF
TRBJ1-4 TRBV5-1 ASSLVGSEKLF
TRBJ1-5 TRBV28 ASSLTGVQPQH
TRBJ1-1 TRBV25-1 ASSAQAF
TRBJ2-3 TRBV28 ASGFPIGSQY
TRBJ2-1 TRBV4-3 ASSQDRASGRVYNEQF
TRBJ1-1 TRBV28 ASSLPRPLSGNTEAF
TRBJ2-7 TRBV7-2 ASSLSGTGPGEQY
TRBJ1-6 TRBV2 ASRGDRGVYNSPLH
TRBJ2-7 TRBV7-9 ASSPNYEQY
TRBJ2-7 TRBV28 ASSPGGLAGAYEQY
TRBJ2-7 TRBV5-1 ASSPGLAGGGEQY
TRBJ1-4 TRBV5-4 ASTMSGTGGIIEKLF
TRBJ2-1 TRBV6-4 ASSRDPVGEQF
TRBJ1-5 TRBV7-9 ASSHEGDQPQH
TRBJ2-5 TRBV7-3 ASSLSARQETQY
TRBJ2-2 TRBV4-1 ASSQVRDYNTGELF
TRBJ2-1 TRBV11-3 ASSLDRHEQF
TRBJ1-2 TRBV6-4 ASSYPGTAFYGYT
TRBJ1-1 TRBV6-5 ASLGGSDTEAF
TRBJ2-7 TRBV9 ASSVAPGEVYEQY
TRBJ2-5 TRBV23-1 ASTSRGVPLVETQY
TRBJ2-1 TRBV2 ASSELDGNEQF
TRBJ1-5 TRBV7-2 ASSSYSNQPQH
TRBJ1-2 TRBV7-2 ASSLSPLADLNYGYT